The 27 T cell receptor beta chains below come from one sample, sequenced in a study of blood T cell repertoires in COVID-19. Clones were sequenced by immunoSEQ multiplex PCR, and TCRdb holds only the in-frame ones, with some missing. The sample lists approximately 100,000 clones; more than 70% were seen once. The sequencing sample was made of peripheral blood. Receptors originate from a woman in her fifties or sixties with acute or convalescent COVID-19.

The V gene is TRBV29-1, the J gene TRBJ1-5; D is perhaps TRBD1 (5 bases). The ends were cut back, 4 bases at V and 0 bases at J, with 7 bases in the middle. This CDR3 has 13 residues. Germline assignment: CDR1 SQVTM and CDR2 ANQGSEA. CDR3 DNA: TGCAGCGTTGGGGGCTATAGCAATCAGCCCCAGCATTTT. This codes for CSVGGYSNQPQHF.

The rearrangement links TRBV10-2 to TRBJ1-2, with D possibly TRBD1 on 5 matching bases. The CDR3 runs to 15 residues. Germline values: CDR1 WSHSY, CDR2 SAAADI. Trimming stripped 3 bases from V and 1 base from J, with 12 bases between. This CDR3 reads CASSESGSHNYGYTF. CDR3 DNA: TGCGCCAGCAGTGAATCAGGGTCTCATAACTATGGCTACACCTTC.

The chain has TRBV18 and TRBJ2-1; TRBD1 matches 8 bases. The J segment lost 7 bases and the V segment lost 3 bases, leaving 8 bases of the junction unmatched. Germline assignment: CDR1 KGHSH and CDR2 LQKENI. This CDR3 contains 15 residues. In DNA form, the CDR3 reads TGTGCCAGCTCACCGTCGGGACAGGTGTTTAATGAGCAGTTCTTC. It yields the protein CASSPSGQVFNEQFF.

The chain combines TRBV3-1 (or the pseudogene TRBV3-2) with TRBJ2-2, with TRBD1 matching over 8 bases. This CDR3 is built from 14 residues. Germline CDR1 reads LGHDT; CDR2 reads YNNKEL (reference sequence). Unmatched junction bases numbered 5, after V lost 6 bases and J lost 5 bases. CDR3 loop: CASRSGGLTGELFF. The CDR3, as DNA: TGTGCCAGCAGATCAGGGGGCTTAACCGGGGAGCTGTTTTTT.

The chain carries TRBV28 and TRBJ1-5; possibly TRBD1 for D (6 bases). The germline gives CDR1 MDHEN, CDR2 SYDVKM. This CDR3 comprises 14 residues. With 5 bases removed from V and 3 bases from J, the gap between germline ends came to 11 bases. The DNA for the CDR3 is TGTGCCAGCAGTCAACAGGGAAACAATCAGCCCCAGCATTTT. This gives the protein CASSQQGNNQPQHF.

The chain joins TRBV4-2 to TRBJ1-1; unclear D gene. The CDR3 has 14 amino acids. The germline V and J ends were trimmed by 2 bases and 0 bases, with 7 bases remaining between them. CDR1 LGHNA and CDR2 YNFKEQ come from the germline V gene. The CDR3 sequence: CASSQSAVNTEAFF. In nucleotides, the CDR3 is TGTGCCAGCAGCCAATCAGCGGTGAACACTGAAGCTTTCTTT.

This clone was observed a single time. J is TRBJ2-7 and V is TRBV30, with unresolved D. Germline V gene lookup returns CDR1 GTSNPN and CDR2 SVGIG (reference sequence). This CDR3 is built from 13 residues. V lost 2 bases and J lost 2, with 10 bases in between. The CDR3 sequence: CAWSSRSAYEQYV. CDR3 DNA sequence: TGTGCCTGGAGTTCCCGGAGTGCCTACGAGCAGTACGTC.

This clone has only one observation. This rearrangement joins TRBV5-1 to TRBJ2-2, with 7 bases aligning to TRBD1. The CDR3 extends over 18 amino acids. V lost 3 bases to trimming and J lost 0 bases; unmatched junction nucleotides: 11. Germline values: CDR1 SGHRS, CDR2 YFSETQ. CDR3 sequence (DNA): TGCGCCAGCAGCTCGGAACCGGGACAGAAATCGAACACCGGGGAGCTGTTTTTT. Protein: CASSSEPGQKSNTGELFF.

The chain joins TRBV28 to TRBJ2-7; 8 nucleotides line up with TRBD1. Germline V gene sequence: CDR1 MDHEN, CDR2 SYDVKM. The CDR3 has 15 amino acids. Trimming cost V 5 bases and J 4 bases; bases outside gene matches: 10. The CDR3 DNA reads TGTGCCAGCAGTACCTCGGCAGGGGGCAGGTACGAGCAGTACTTC. As protein: CASSTSAGGRYEQYF. Complete variable domain (other parts from reference TRBV28 and TRBJ2-7): DVKVTQSSRYLVKRTGEKVFLECVQDMDHENMFWYRQDPGLGLRLIYFSYDVKMKEKGDIPEGYSVSREKKERFSLILESASTNQTSMYLCASSTSAGGRYEQYFGPGTRLTVT.

This clone was counted once. V is TRBV30 and J is TRBJ1-5, with TRBD1 matching over 8 bases. CDR1 and CDR2 from the germline V gene are GTSNPN and SVGIG (reference sequence). The CDR3 runs to 13 residues. Germline trimming cut 5 bases from V and 6 bases from J; bases unmatched to any gene: 6. CDR3 DNA sequence: TGTGCCTGGGGGACAGGTGAGGGTCAGCCCCAGCATTTT. This codes for CAWGTGEGQPQHF.

The chain couples TRBV18 to TRBJ2-1, with 16 bases identical to TRBD2. This CDR3 is built from 19 residues. After removal of 3 bases from V and 9 bases from J, the junction contained 14 bases not matched to a gene. From germline, CDR1 is KGHSH and CDR2 LQKENI. CDR3 in DNA: TGTGCCAGCTCACCCTTGGGACTAGCGGGAGGGCCATGGATTAGTGAGCAGTTCTTC. Translating gives CASSPLGLAGGPWISEQFF.

This clone was recorded once. The chain joins TRBV19 to TRBJ2-1; 9 bases are a match to TRBD2. Germline V gene lookup returns CDR1 LNHDA and CDR2 SQIVND (reference sequence). V lost 4 bases to trimming and J lost 3 bases; unmatched junction nucleotides: 7. The CDR3 has 16 residues. The CDR3 protein is CASSRLLAGLYNEQFF. CDR3 in DNA: TGTGCCAGTAGTAGACTACTAGCGGGCCTCTACAATGAGCAGTTCTTC.

The genes are TRBV30 and TRBJ2-7; 10 nucleotides match TRBD2. In germline, CDR1 is GTSNPN, CDR2 SVGIG (reference sequence). V was clipped by 3 bases and J by 1 base; unmatched bases: 6. This CDR3 has 15 residues. The CDR3 loop is CAWSVLAGESYEQYF. The CDR3 DNA reads as TGTGCCTGGAGCGTTCTAGCGGGAGAATCCTACGAGCAGTACTTC.

V is TRBV19 and J is TRBJ1-2; D perhaps matches TRBD1 (5 bases). Trimming cost V 6 bases and J 4 bases, with 24 bases left between them. The CDR3 has 17 residues. Germline CDR1 LNHDA, CDR2 SQIVND (reference sequence). CDR3 residues: CASSLVPLQVTLYGYTF. DNA for the CDR3: TGTGCCAGTAGCCTCGTCCCTTTACAGGTTACCCTCTATGGCTACACCTTC. Combining the CDR3 with reference TRBV19 and TRBJ1-2 gives the whole variable domain DGGITQSPKYLFRKEGQNVTLSCEQNLNHDAMYWYRQDPGQGLRLIYYSQIVNDFQKGDIAEGYSVSREKKESFPLTVTSAQKNPTAFYLCASSLVPLQVTLYGYTFGSGTRLTVV.

The rearrangement joins TRBV29-1 to TRBJ1-1, with 8 bases lining up with TRBD1. The V and J ends lost 7 bases and 1 base, in that order; junction bases with no gene match: 2. The CDR3 is 12 residues long. Looked up from germline, CDR1 is SQVTM and CDR2 is ANQGSEA. The CDR3 is CSGTGPNTEAFF. In DNA, the CDR3 is TGCAGCGGGACAGGGCCGAACACTGAAGCTTTCTTT.

CDR3 nucleotide sequence: TGTGCCACCAGTGACCCTCGGGGTGGGCACGAGCAGTACTTC. Amino acids: CATSDPRGGHEQYF. The chain recombines TRBV24-1 with TRBJ2-7; D is possibly TRBD2 (5 bases). V lost 4 bases, J lost 5 bases, and 14 bases lay in between. The CDR3 spans 14 residues. The germline V gene has CDR1 KGHDR and CDR2 SFDVKD.

The V call is TRBV11-3, the J call TRBJ1-2, with 7 bases that match TRBD1. The V gene end was trimmed by 4 bases and the J gene end by 5 bases; junction bases not matched to a gene: 10. Per the germline V gene, CDR1 is SGHNT and CDR2 is YENEEA. The CDR3 spans 15 residues. For the CDR3, the DNA is TGTGCCAGCAGCTCCCCGTCCGGGACAGATTATGGCTACACCTTC. Protein sequence: CASSSPSGTDYGYTF.

The rearrangement joins TRBV30 to TRBJ1-6; D possibly corresponds to TRBD1 (5 bases). V gave up 2 bases and J gave up 7 bases, with 15 bases separating them. Germline V gene sequence: CDR1 GTSNPN, CDR2 SVGIG (reference sequence). CDR3 length: 15 residues. Here the CDR3 reads CAWSPEGHRNSPLHF. The CDR3 DNA sequence: TGTGCCTGGAGTCCCGAAGGACACAGAAATTCACCCCTCCACTTT.

This clone was seen a single time. The J gene is TRBJ2-1, the V gene TRBV29-1; D is possibly TRBD1 (5 bases). V was clipped by 4 bases and J by 10 bases, with 11 bases between them. This CDR3 has 11 residues. Per germline, CDR1 SQVTM and CDR2 ANQGSEA. CDR3 nucleotide sequence: TGCAGCGTTGCCAGGGTTGGGGAGCAGTTCTTC. Translating gives CSVARVGEQFF.

The J gene is TRBJ2-1, the V gene TRBV27; 7 bases map to TRBD2. This CDR3 spans 16 amino acids. Germline CDR1 and CDR2: MNHEY and SMNVEV (reference sequence). Trimming cost V 1 base and J 3 bases; bases outside gene matches: 6. This CDR3 is CASSLFEAGNYNEQFF. The CDR3 bases are TGTGCCAGCAGTTTATTTGAAGCGGGAAACTACAATGAGCAGTTCTTC.

The rearrangement uses TRBV10-3 and TRBJ1-1, with D possibly matching TRBD1 (6 bases). V dropped 0 bases and J dropped 9 bases, with 14 bases sitting between them. The CDR3 spans 14 residues. Germline V gene lookup returns CDR1 ENHRY and CDR2 SYGVKD. The CDR3 reads CAISESGQGWKAFF. The CDR3 DNA reads TGTGCCATCAGTGAGTCCGGGCAGGGGTGGAAAGCTTTCTTT.

This chain links TRBV18 with TRBJ1-4, with a weak D call TRBD1 (5 bases). CDR3 size: 13 residues. The germline V gene has CDR1 KGHSH and CDR2 LQKENI. V was pared by 4 bases and J by 7 bases, with 10 bases between. CDR3 loop: CASSLGGSEKLFF. The CDR3, as DNA: TGTGCCAGCTCACTGGGGGGGAGTGAAAAACTGTTTTTT.

The chain combines TRBV29-1 with TRBJ1-1; tentative D call: TRBD1 (6 bases). With 2 bases removed from V and 4 bases from J, the gap between germline ends came to 17 bases. There are 15 residues in the CDR3. CDR1 SQVTM and CDR2 ANQGSEA come from the germline V gene. The CDR3 nucleotides are TGCAGCGTTGAAAGGGGGGGCCGGGTGACCACTGAAGCTTTCTTT. Its translation is CSVERGGRVTTEAFF.

This clone was recorded once. The rearrangement uses TRBV3-1 (or the pseudogene TRBV3-2) and TRBJ1-6, with 9 bases that match TRBD1. Germline V lookup: CDR1 LGHDT, CDR2 YNNKEL (reference sequence). V dropped 3 bases and J dropped 9; count of bases not matched to a gene: 9. The CDR3 has 16 amino acids. CDR3 sequence: CASSHSTGGLISPLHF. Here the CDR3 DNA reads TGTGCCAGCAGCCACTCGACAGGGGGGTTGATTTCACCCCTCCACTTT.

CDR3 in DNA: TGTGCCAGCAGCGTAGCTACAGGGGGCGGCACTGAAGCTTTCTTT. Its protein product is CASSVATGGGTEAFF. V and J are TRBV9 and TRBJ1-1; 9 positions agree with TRBD1. The trim removed 0 bases at V and 4 bases at J, leaving 4 bases unmatched. The CDR3 contains 15 residues. CDR1 is SGDLS, CDR2 YYNGEE, per germline. Looking up the rest from reference TRBV9 and TRBJ1-1 gives the full variable domain: DSGVTQTPKHLITATGQRVTLRCSPRSGDLSVYWYQQSLDQGLQFLIQYYNGEERAKGNILERFSAQQFPDLHSELNLSSLELGDSALYFCASSVATGGGTEAFFGQGTRLTVV.

This clone showed up just a few times. The rearrangement uses TRBV2 and TRBJ2-5, with D possibly TRBD1 on 5 matching bases. The CDR3 length is 14 residues. Trimming left V 6 bases short and J 5 bases short, with 16 bases between. Looked up from germline, CDR1 is SNHLY and CDR2 is FYNNEI. CDR3 region: CASRWGTSSETQYF. The CDR3 nucleotides read TGTGCCAGCAGGTGGGGCACAAGCAGCGAGACCCAGTACTTC.

The rearrangement joins TRBV11-2 to TRBJ1-5; D may be TRBD1 (5 bases). Trimming stripped 5 bases from V and 7 bases from J, with 15 bases between. Germline CDR1 SGHAT, CDR2 FQNNGV. The CDR3 is 14 amino acids. CDR3 in amino acids: CASSPGGGAQPQHF. The CDR3, as DNA: TGTGCCAGCAGCCCCGGGGGGGGAGCCCAGCCCCAGCATTTT.